This entry features one TCR beta chain sequence. The antigen is undetermined. From blood CD8+ and CD4+ T cells, TCR beta sequences were generated. The TEMRA cells underwent FACS enrichment, while the CD8+ and CD4+ T cells underwent negative isolation. The sample belongs to a study of CD8 T cells in Susac syndrome. Study conclusions and caveats: Susac CD8+ clonal expansion peaked in TEMRA cells and active patients.

This CDR3 has 13 amino acids. Trimming removed 6 bases from V and 4 bases from J, with 12 bases in between. RNA totalling about 0.45 to 1 ug underwent reverse transcription with random hexamers. Multiplex immunoSEQ PCR targeted 54 Vbeta and 13 Jbeta TCR beta segments. TCRdb independently ran MiXCR on the immunoSEQ multiplex PCR reads; one entry per CDR3 protein. The sample has approximately 80,000 distinct CDR3 sequences; 94% are singletons. The sequence derives from a human donor with Susac syndrome. The V call is TRBV12-3 or TRBV12-4, the J call TRBJ2-5; the D is unclear. Sequences were obtained from CD8+ T cells from PBMCs. The DNA of the CDR3 is TGTGCCAGCAGCTATTTTATCGCAGAGACCCAGTACTTC. Translated: CASSYFIAETQYF.